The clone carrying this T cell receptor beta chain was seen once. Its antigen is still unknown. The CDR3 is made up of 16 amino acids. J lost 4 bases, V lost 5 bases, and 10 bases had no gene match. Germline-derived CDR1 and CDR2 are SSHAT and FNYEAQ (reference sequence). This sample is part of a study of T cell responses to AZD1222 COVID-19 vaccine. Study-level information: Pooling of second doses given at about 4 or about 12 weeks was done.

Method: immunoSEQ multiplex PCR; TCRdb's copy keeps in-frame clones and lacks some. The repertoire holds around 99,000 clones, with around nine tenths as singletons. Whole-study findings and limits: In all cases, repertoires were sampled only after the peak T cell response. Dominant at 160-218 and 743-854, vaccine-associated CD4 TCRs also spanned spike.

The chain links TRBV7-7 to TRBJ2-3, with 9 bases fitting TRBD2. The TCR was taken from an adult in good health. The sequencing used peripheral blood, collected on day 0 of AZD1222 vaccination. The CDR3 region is CASSLTGAGGPDTQYF. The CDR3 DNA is TGTGCCAGCAGCCTAACAGGGGCGGGGGGGCCAGATACGCAGTATTTT.